This is a list of T cell receptor beta chains from one sample in a study of T cell repertoires in cytomegalovirus infection. Their recognized antigens are unknown. From the reads, TCRdb called clonotypes with MiXCR, one entry per CDR3 protein. The table lists about 890,000 distinct CDR3 sequences, under 40% of them singletons. The starting material was cultured CD8+ T cells from PBMCs, obtained from culture after CMV antigen stimulation. Receptors originate from a human donor in good health (CMV status not recorded). Some clones in this sample may be carry-over from other donors' samples. Each CDR3 is given with its conserved first and last residue. The order of the fields is clone size, V gene, J gene, CDR3 length, D gene, CDR3 DNA, CDR3 protein. The D gene is left open where the match is weak. Clone size, where shown, is once, few, many, or a class for clones that have expanded.

clone size: few
V gene: TRBV6-1
J gene: TRBJ1-3
CDR3 length: 14
D gene: .
CDR3 DNA: TGTGCCAGCAGTGGACACGGGTCTGGAAACACCATATATTTT
CDR3 protein: CASSGHGSGNTIYF

clone size: few
V gene: TRBV7-8
J gene: TRBJ1-4
CDR3 length: 15
D gene: .
CDR3 DNA: TGTGCCAGCAGCCCCGACAGGTTTGGGACTGAAAAACTGTTTTTT
CDR3 protein: CASSPDRFGTEKLFF

clone size: few
V gene: TRBV19
J gene: TRBJ1-5
CDR3 length: 14
D gene: .
CDR3 DNA: TGTGCCAGTAACCCCAGCGTCAGCAATCAGCCCCAGCATTTT
CDR3 protein: CASNPSVSNQPQHF

clone size: few
V gene: TRBV25-1
J gene: TRBJ2-4
CDR3 length: 17
D gene: TRBD1
CDR3 DNA: TGTGCCAGCAGTGACTCCCCCCAGGACAGGGGTGGGAACATTCAGTACTTC
CDR3 protein: CASSDSPQDRGGNIQYF

clone size: .
V gene: TRBV19
J gene: TRBJ1-1
CDR3 length: 13
D gene: .
CDR3 DNA: TGTGCCAGTAGTATAGGAGGGGGAAGTGAAGCTTTCTTT
CDR3 protein: CASSIGGGSEAFF

clone size: .
V gene: TRBV27
J gene: TRBJ1-1
CDR3 length: 13
D gene: .
CDR3 DNA: TGTGCCAGCAGTCCCGACAAAGGCACTGAAGCTTTCTTT
CDR3 protein: CASSPDKGTEAFF

clone size: .
V gene: TRBV24-1
J gene: TRBJ2-5
CDR3 length: 15
D gene: TRBD1
CDR3 DNA: TGTGCCACCAGTGATACGAGGGACAGCCAAGAGACCCAGTACTTC
CDR3 protein: CATSDTRDSQETQYF

clone size: .
V gene: TRBV27
J gene: TRBJ2-1
CDR3 length: 14
D gene: .
CDR3 DNA: TGTGCCAGCAGTTCCGGGGGGCCGTTGAATGAGCAGTTCTTC
CDR3 protein: CASSSGGPLNEQFF

clone size: .
V gene: TRBV7-9
J gene: TRBJ1-1
CDR3 length: 15
D gene: .
CDR3 DNA: TGTGCCAGCAGCAATCTGGGGGGTATGAACACTGAAGCTTTCTTT
CDR3 protein: CASSNLGGMNTEAFF

clone size: .
V gene: TRBV20-1
J gene: TRBJ2-6
CDR3 length: 18
D gene: TRBD2
CDR3 DNA: TGCAGTGCTCAAGTTGGACTAGCGAAACGGTATGGGGCCAACGTCCTGACTTTC
CDR3 protein: CSAQVGLAKRYGANVLTF

clone size: few
V gene: TRBV2
J gene: TRBJ2-2
CDR3 length: 15
D gene: .
CDR3 DNA: TGTGCCAGCGGACGAGCAGAGCTGAACACCGGGGAGCTGTTTTTT
CDR3 protein: CASGRAELNTGELFF

clone size: .
V gene: TRBV5-6
J gene: TRBJ2-1
CDR3 length: 19
D gene: TRBD1
CDR3 DNA: TGTGCCAGCACCCTCGGGACAGGGGGCGGCGTTCGACTAGACAATGAGCAGTTCTTC
CDR3 protein: CASTLGTGGGVRLDNEQFF

clone size: many
V gene: TRBV7-6
J gene: TRBJ2-1
CDR3 length: 16
D gene: TRBD2
CDR3 DNA: TGTGCCAGCAGCCCAGCTCTAGCGGGGGGGCCCAATGAGCAGTTCTTC
CDR3 protein: CASSPALAGGPNEQFF

clone size: few
V gene: TRBV7-7
J gene: TRBJ2-1
CDR3 length: 15
D gene: .
CDR3 DNA: TGTGCTAGCAGCTCATCCGTAGCCCCTTCTGATGAGCAGTTCTTC
CDR3 protein: CASSSSVAPSDEQFF

clone size: .
V gene: TRBV15
J gene: TRBJ1-2
CDR3 length: 12
D gene: .
CDR3 DNA: TGTGCCACCAGCAGAGACTTTGGTGGCTACACCTTC
CDR3 protein: CATSRDFGGYTF

clone size: few
V gene: TRBV7-6
J gene: TRBJ2-7
CDR3 length: 14
D gene: .
CDR3 DNA: TGTGCCAGCGCAGCCCAGGACAGCTTCTACGAGCAGTACTTC
CDR3 protein: CASAAQDSFYEQYF

clone size: .
V gene: TRBV6-6
J gene: TRBJ2-1
CDR3 length: 19
D gene: TRBD2
CDR3 DNA: TGTGCCAGCAGTTACACCGGACTTAGCGGGGGCCCTTCCTACAATGAGCAGTTCTTC
CDR3 protein: CASSYTGLSGGPSYNEQFF

clone size: .
V gene: TRBV20-1
J gene: TRBJ2-7
CDR3 length: 13
D gene: .
CDR3 DNA: TGCAGTGCTAGAGATCAGCAGGGAGGCGAGCAGTACTTC
CDR3 protein: CSARDQQGGEQYF

clone size: few
V gene: TRBV7-3
J gene: TRBJ2-5
CDR3 length: 16
D gene: .
CDR3 DNA: TGTGCCAGCAGCTCGAACGGGCGGGGTTGGGAAGAGACCCAGTACTTC
CDR3 protein: CASSSNGRGWEETQYF

clone size: .
V gene: TRBV12-5
J gene: TRBJ1-2
CDR3 length: 15
D gene: TRBD1
CDR3 DNA: TGTGCTAGTGGTTTGGGAAATTACAGGGGTGGCGACTACACCTTC
CDR3 protein: CASGLGNYRGGDYTF

clone size: .
V gene: TRBV19
J gene: TRBJ1-1
CDR3 length: 15
D gene: .
CDR3 DNA: TGTGCCAGTAGTATAGGTGTCAGGGCGAACACTGAAGCTTTCTTT
CDR3 protein: CASSIGVRANTEAFF

clone size: .
V gene: TRBV6-5
J gene: TRBJ2-5
CDR3 length: 14
D gene: TRBD1
CDR3 DNA: TGTGCCTGCGGGCAGACAGGGGTTGTGGAGACCCAGTACTTC
CDR3 protein: CACGQTGVVETQYF

clone size: .
V gene: TRBV6-2/TRBV6-3
J gene: TRBJ1-1
CDR3 length: 15
D gene: .
CDR3 DNA: TGTGCCAGCAGTTCCGGGGGCTTGAACAACACTGAAGCTTTCTTT
CDR3 protein: CASSSGGLNNTEAFF

clone size: few
V gene: TRBV7-9
J gene: TRBJ1-1
CDR3 length: 15
D gene: TRBD1
CDR3 DNA: TGTGCCAGCAGAGCTTATTACCCGACAGGGACTGAAGCTTTCTTT
CDR3 protein: CASRAYYPTGTEAFF

clone size: .
V gene: TRBV20-1
J gene: TRBJ1-2
CDR3 length: 13
D gene: TRBD1
CDR3 DNA: TGCAGTGCTAGAGAGCGGAGGGGGCTCGGCTACACCTTC
CDR3 protein: CSARERRGLGYTF

clone size: .
V gene: TRBV12-3/TRBV12-4
J gene: TRBJ1-2
CDR3 length: 15
D gene: .
CDR3 DNA: TGTGCCAGCAGTTTAGTAACCAGAGCTAACTATGGCTACACCTTC
CDR3 protein: CASSLVTRANYGYTF

clone size: .
V gene: TRBV20-1
J gene: TRBJ2-1
CDR3 length: 15
D gene: .
CDR3 DNA: TGCAGTGCTAGAGACTATAAACCTAGTCAAAATGAGCAGTTCTTC
CDR3 protein: CSARDYKPSQNEQFF

clone size: .
V gene: TRBV7-6
J gene: TRBJ2-3
CDR3 length: 16
D gene: TRBD1
CDR3 DNA: TGTGCCAGCAGCCTGTTTGGGCAGGGGGTCACAGATACGCAGTATTTT
CDR3 protein: CASSLFGQGVTDTQYF

clone size: .
V gene: TRBV27
J gene: TRBJ2-1
CDR3 length: 14
D gene: TRBD2
CDR3 DNA: TGTGCCAGCAGTCCTGAACTAGCGGGCAATGAGCAGTTCTTC
CDR3 protein: CASSPELAGNEQFF

clone size: few
V gene: TRBV6-1
J gene: TRBJ2-7
CDR3 length: 17
D gene: .
CDR3 DNA: TGTGCCAGCAGTGAAAGAAAGGGGAGGTTCCCCTCCTACGAGCAGTACTTC
CDR3 protein: CASSERKGRFPSYEQYF

clone size: .
V gene: TRBV7-9
J gene: TRBJ2-2
CDR3 length: 13
D gene: .
CDR3 DNA: TGTGCCAGCCCGATCGGGAACACCGGGGAGCTGTTTTTT
CDR3 protein: CASPIGNTGELFF

clone size: many
V gene: TRBV12-3/TRBV12-4
J gene: TRBJ2-2
CDR3 length: 16
D gene: .
CDR3 DNA: TGTGCCAGCAGTTTAGCGGGCAGGTTGAACACCGGGGAGCTGTTTTTT
CDR3 protein: CASSLAGRLNTGELFF

clone size: .
V gene: TRBV27
J gene: TRBJ2-2
CDR3 length: 15
D gene: TRBD2
CDR3 DNA: TGTGCCAGCAGTACCTGGACTAGCGGGACCGGGGAGCTGTTTTTT
CDR3 protein: CASSTWTSGTGELFF

clone size: few
V gene: TRBV27
J gene: TRBJ1-5
CDR3 length: 14
D gene: .
CDR3 DNA: TGTGCCAGCAGTTTATCAGACGGAAGGCAGCCCCAGCATTTT
CDR3 protein: CASSLSDGRQPQHF